Listed below are T cell receptor beta chains from one sample, sequenced in a study of graft-versus-host responses after intestinal transplantation. What these receptors recognize is not known. Produced via immunoSEQ multiplex PCR; TCRdb's table is partial and in-frame only. The sample contains tens of thousands of clones, about 88% of which appear only once. The sequences come from unstimulated CD4+ T cells sorted from spleen or lymph node cells, collected before transplant. These receptors came from a human donor who was the organ donor for an intestinal transplant. Each CDR3 is given with its conserved first and last residue. D genes are given only for firm matches. Clone size is given for some rows only: seen once, a few or many times, or a class if the clone is expanded.

J gene | clone size | D gene | V gene | CDR3 protein | CDR3 DNA
TRBJ2-2 | . | . | TRBV6-5 | CSFGRNTGELFF | TGTTCCTTCGGCAGGAACACCGGGGAGCTGTTTTTT
TRBJ1-2 | . | . | TRBV19 | CASIGRTYGYTF | TGTGCCAGTATTGGCCGGACCTATGGCTACACCTTC
TRBJ2-2 | once | TRBD2 | TRBV11-2 | CASSFGLAGSSWTGELFF | TGTGCCAGCAGCTTCGGGCTAGCGGGCTCCTCGTGGACCGGGGAGCTGTTTTTT
TRBJ1-6 | . | . | TRBV5-5 | CASSLGSSNSPLHF | TGTGCCAGCAGCCTGGGGTCTTCAAATTCACCCCTCCACTTT
TRBJ2-2 | once | TRBD1 | TRBV5-5 | CASSTDRVGGELFF | TGTGCCAGCAGCACAGACAGGGTTGGCGGGGAGCTGTTTTTT
TRBJ1-1 | . | . | TRBV19 | CASLWTQTGKAFF | TGTGCCAGTCTGTGGACGCAAACGGGTAAAGCTTTCTTT
TRBJ1-4 | . | . | TRBV28 | CASRPDRSALGEKLFF | TGTGCCAGCAGGCCCGATAGAAGTGCGCTCGGTGAAAAACTGTTTTTT
TRBJ2-4 | . | . | TRBV18 | CASSRVVSGVWNIQYF | TGTGCCAGCTCGCGGGTCGTCAGTGGTGTTTGGAACATTCAGTACTTC
TRBJ1-5 | . | . | TRBV30 | CAWSPSHSQPQHF | TGTGCCTGGAGTCCCAGTCACAGTCAGCCCCAGCATTTT
TRBJ2-1 | . | TRBD2 | TRBV6-5 | CARPFGTSGYNEQFF | TGTGCCAGACCGTTCGGGACTAGCGGGTACAATGAGCAGTTCTTC
TRBJ2-7 | few | TRBD2 | TRBV27 | CASSPSTSLGYEQYF | TGTGCCAGCAGTCCCTCGACTAGCCTCGGGTACGAGCAGTACTTC
TRBJ2-7 | . | . | TRBV7-9 | CASMGLAYEQYF | TGTGCCAGCATGGGGCTAGCCTACGAGCAGTACTTC
TRBJ1-5 | few | . | TRBV10-2 | CASGKAYSNQPQHF | TGCGCCAGCGGGAAAGCTTATAGCAATCAGCCCCAGCATTTT
TRBJ2-7 | . | . | TRBV27 | CASSLWVGGASYEQYF | TGTGCCAGCAGTTTATGGGTCGGGGGAGCCTCCTACGAGCAGTACTTC
TRBJ2-7 | . | TRBD1 | TRBV7-2 | CASSTSGTGMGSYEQYF | TGTGCCAGCAGCACCTCCGGGACAGGGATGGGCTCCTACGAGCAGTACTTC
TRBJ2-5 | . | TRBD2 | TRBV5-6 | CASSKIRGTTETQYF | TGTGCCAGCAGCAAAATTCGAGGGACTACAGAGACCCAGTACTTC
TRBJ2-7 | few | . | TRBV5-6 | CASSFPFEEQYF | TGTGCCAGCAGCTTCCCTTTCGAGGAGCAGTACTTC
TRBJ1-1 | . | . | TRBV5-4 | CASSRTVNTEAFF | TGTGCCAGCAGTCGGACCGTGAACACTGAAGCTTTCTTT
TRBJ2-3 | . | TRBD2 | TRBV10-2 | CASRGLAGRADTQYF | TGCGCCAGCAGGGGACTAGCGGGACGGGCAGATACGCAGTATTTT
TRBJ2-3 | once | TRBD2 | TRBV5-1 | CASSFGLAGGFNTDTQYF | TGCGCCAGCAGCTTTGGACTAGCGGGGGGTTTTAACACAGATACGCAGTATTTT
TRBJ1-2 | . | . | TRBV2 | CASSPRWDNYGYTF | TGTGCCAGCAGTCCACGATGGGATAACTATGGCTACACCTTC
TRBJ2-1 | . | TRBD2 | TRBV6-6 | CASSYGLAGNEQFF | TGTGCCAGCAGTTACGGACTAGCGGGCAATGAGCAGTTCTTC
TRBJ1-2 | . | . | TRBV10-3 | CAISGRSTGMGGYTF | TGTGCCATCAGTGGACGGTCCACAGGGATGGGGGGCTACACCTTC
TRBJ2-5 | . | TRBD2 | TRBV9 | CASSDPKRGGHETQYF | TGTGCCAGCAGCGACCCCAAACGGGGGGGGCACGAGACCCAGTACTTC
TRBJ2-1 | . | . | TRBV7-2 | CASSSLSYNEQFF | TGTGCCAGCAGCTCCCTCTCCTACAATGAGCAGTTCTTC
TRBJ2-3 | . | TRBD2 | TRBV10-3 | CAISEYLGGLDQPDTQYF | TGTGCCATCAGTGAGTACCTGGGGGGACTAGACCAACCAGATACGCAGTATTTT
TRBJ1-1 | . | TRBD1 | TRBV5-1 | CASSSLTGGDTEAFF | TGCGCCAGCAGCTCATTGACAGGGGGGGACACTGAAGCTTTCTTT
TRBJ1-1 | . | . | TRBV6-5 | CASGQGAENTEAFF | TGTGCCAGCGGTCAAGGGGCGGAGAACACTGAAGCTTTCTTT
TRBJ2-7 | . | TRBD1 | TRBV7-9 | CASSWGTDIYEQYF | TGTGCCAGCAGCTGGGGGACAGATATATACGAGCAGTACTTC
TRBJ2-5 | . | . | TRBV2 | CASSLGLQETQYF | TGTGCCAGCAGCTTAGGACTGCAAGAGACCCAGTACTTC
TRBJ1-5 | few | TRBD1 | TRBV6-5 | CASSSLAGGGNQPQHF | TGTGCCAGCAGTTCCCTTGCAGGGGGGGGCAATCAGCCCCAGCATTTT
TRBJ1-5 | . | . | TRBV7-8 | CASSPNPGDQPQHF | TGTGCCAGCAGCCCGAATCCGGGGGATCAGCCCCAGCATTTT
TRBJ2-6 | . | . | TRBV7-2 | CASSLFPGGRAGANVLTF | TGTGCCAGCAGCTTATTTCCGGGGGGCAGGGCTGGGGCCAACGTCCTGACTTTC
TRBJ1-2 | . | . | TRBV6-1 | CASSEGYYGYTF | TGTGCCAGCAGTGAAGGGTACTATGGCTACACCTTC
TRBJ2-1 | . | . | TRBV19 | CASREGSGANNEQFF | TGTGCCAGTAGGGAGGGCTCGGGAGCCAACAATGAGCAGTTCTTC
TRBJ2-1 | few | TRBD2 | TRBV6-1 | CASSGDSGGWNEQFF | TGTGCCAGCAGTGGGGATAGCGGGGGGTGGAATGAGCAGTTCTTC
TRBJ2-1 | . | TRBD2 | TRBV29-1 | CSVEIELAGVSYNEQFF | TGCAGCGTTGAAATAGAACTAGCGGGAGTCTCCTACAATGAGCAGTTCTTC
TRBJ2-5 | . | . | TRBV7-7 | CASSLAEGEQETQYF | TGTGCCAGCAGCTTAGCAGAGGGGGAACAAGAGACCCAGTACTTC
TRBJ1-1 | . | TRBD1 | TRBV2 | CASAWTGTAEAFF | TGTGCCAGCGCATGGACAGGGACGGCTGAAGCTTTCTTT
TRBJ2-7 | . | . | TRBV18 | CASSPDQGTYEQYF | TGTGCCAGCTCACCAGATCAGGGTACCTACGAGCAGTACTTC
TRBJ2-7 | once | TRBD1 | TRBV5-1 | CASGDRGRSEQYF | TGCGCCAGCGGGGACAGGGGGCGTAGCGAGCAGTACTTC
TRBJ1-3 | . | . | TRBV19 | CASSIRQLSGNTIYF | TGTGCCAGTAGTATACGACAGCTCTCTGGAAACACCATATATTTT
TRBJ2-7 | . | TRBD1 | TRBV19 | CASSETGLYEQYF | TGTGCCAGTAGTGAGACAGGGTTATACGAGCAGTACTTC
TRBJ1-1 | . | TRBD1 | TRBV25-1 | CASSEGGQYTEAFF | TGTGCCAGCAGTGAAGGGGGACAGTACACTGAAGCTTTCTTT
TRBJ2-2 | . | TRBD1 | TRBV9 | CASSSRQGQTGELFF | TGTGCCAGCAGCTCCCGACAGGGTCAGACCGGGGAGCTGTTTTTT
TRBJ1-3 | . | . | TRBV5-1 | CASTPAGSGNTIYF | TGCGCCAGCACCCCGGCTGGGTCGGGAAACACCATATATTTT
TRBJ2-7 | . | . | TRBV5-1 | CASSQQHTRQWYF | TGCGCCAGCAGCCAACAACATACCAGGCAGTGGTACTTC
TRBJ2-7 | . | TRBD2 | TRBV7-6 | CASSPAGGRGVYEQYF | TGTGCCAGCAGCCCCGCCGGCGGGAGGGGGGTTTACGAGCAGTACTTC
TRBJ2-1 | . | TRBD2 | TRBV5-1 | CASSLGLAGYNEQFF | TGCGCCAGCAGCTTGGGACTAGCGGGCTACAATGAGCAGTTCTTC
TRBJ1-2 | . | . | TRBV7-2 | CASSAKPGQNYGHTF | TGTGCCAGCAGCGCCAAGCCAGGGCAGAACTATGGCCACACCTTC
TRBJ2-7 | . | TRBD1 | TRBV19 | CASSIGGMAGGSYEQYF | TGTGCCAGTAGTATAGGAGGTATGGCAGGGGGCTCCTACGAGCAGTACTTC
TRBJ2-3 | . | . | TRBV6-6 | CASKRDNTDTQYF | TGTGCCAGCAAAAGGGACAACACAGATACGCAGTATTTT
TRBJ1-5 | . | TRBD1 | TRBV19 | CASSITRTGQGNQPQHF | TGTGCCAGTAGTATAACCCGCACGGGACAGGGCAATCAGCCCCAGCATTTT
TRBJ1-2 | . | . | TRBV9 | CASSVESDIRGYGYTF | TGTGCCAGCAGCGTAGAAAGTGACATTCGGGGGTATGGCTACACCTTC